This is a list of T cell receptor beta chains from one sample in a study of T cell responses to AZD1222 COVID-19 vaccine. Produced via immunoSEQ multiplex PCR; TCRdb's table is partial and in-frame only. The sample consists of 140,000 or so clones, nearly 90% of them appearing once. The specimen was peripheral blood, collected 28 days after the second dose of the MenACWY control vaccine. Source of these receptors: an adult who received the MenACWY meningococcal vaccine as a control. CDR3s include the opening cysteine and the closing phenylalanine or tryptophan. Fields, in order: D gene, clone size, J gene, V gene, CDR3 length, CDR3 DNA, CDR3 protein. A D gene is named only where the DNA matches it firmly. Size is stated for part of the rows, as once, few or many counts, or as a class when the clone is expanded.

d_call: TRBD1
clone_size: .
j_call: TRBJ1-4
v_call: TRBV4-1
cdr3_length: 20
cdr3_nt: TGCGCCAGCAGCCAAGATTGGGTTACGGGACAGGGAACAACTAATGAAAAACTGTTTTTT
cdr3_aa: CASSQDWVTGQGTTNEKLFF

d_call: TRBD1
clone_size: .
j_call: TRBJ1-6
v_call: TRBV5-6
cdr3_length: 14
cdr3_nt: TGTGCCAGCAGCTGGGGACAGGGGAATTCACCCCTCCACTTT
cdr3_aa: CASSWGQGNSPLHF

d_call: .
clone_size: .
j_call: TRBJ2-3
v_call: TRBV4-1
cdr3_length: 15
cdr3_nt: TGCGCCAGCAGCCAATCGGGGTACGGCACAGATACGCAGTATTTT
cdr3_aa: CASSQSGYGTDTQYF

d_call: TRBD1
clone_size: once
j_call: TRBJ1-2
v_call: TRBV20-1
cdr3_length: 11
cdr3_nt: TGCAGTGCCCAACAGGGGGCCGGCTACACCTTC
cdr3_aa: CSAQQGAGYTF

d_call: TRBD2
clone_size: .
j_call: TRBJ2-3
v_call: TRBV10-3
cdr3_length: 16
cdr3_nt: TGTGCCATCAGTGGATCGCCTAGCGGGAGTGGGGATACGCAGTATTTT
cdr3_aa: CAISGSPSGSGDTQYF

d_call: .
clone_size: .
j_call: TRBJ1-2
v_call: TRBV19
cdr3_length: 12
cdr3_nt: TGTGCCAGTAGTAGTATTCCCGATGGCTACACCTTC
cdr3_aa: CASSSIPDGYTF

d_call: TRBD1
clone_size: .
j_call: TRBJ2-2
v_call: TRBV3-1/TRBV3-2
cdr3_length: 15
cdr3_nt: TGTGCCAGCAGCCGAAGACAGGGGAACACCGGGGAGCTGTTTTTT
cdr3_aa: CASSRRQGNTGELFF

d_call: .
clone_size: .
j_call: TRBJ2-3
v_call: TRBV2
cdr3_length: 16
cdr3_nt: TGTGCCAGCAGTCCCACCGACAGGGAGGGCGCAGATACGCAGTATTTT
cdr3_aa: CASSPTDREGADTQYF

d_call: .
clone_size: once
j_call: TRBJ1-1
v_call: TRBV6-2/TRBV6-3
cdr3_length: 12
cdr3_nt: TGTGCCAGCAGTTACCCCGACACTGAAGCTTTCTTT
cdr3_aa: CASSYPDTEAFF

d_call: TRBD1
clone_size: .
j_call: TRBJ1-5
v_call: TRBV4-3
cdr3_length: 16
cdr3_nt: TGCGCCAGCAGCCAAGATTATGGACAGGGGGGACTGGCCCAGCATTTT
cdr3_aa: CASSQDYGQGGLAQHF

d_call: .
clone_size: .
j_call: TRBJ2-2
v_call: TRBV6-4
cdr3_length: 16
cdr3_nt: TGTGCCAGCAGTGACTCAAGTTTTGGGATTCCCGGGGAGCTGTTTTTT
cdr3_aa: CASSDSSFGIPGELFF

d_call: TRBD2
clone_size: .
j_call: TRBJ2-3
v_call: TRBV5-4
cdr3_length: 15
cdr3_nt: TGTGCCAGCAGCTGGGAGCGGGGTAGCACAGATACGCAGTATTTT
cdr3_aa: CASSWERGSTDTQYF

d_call: .
clone_size: .
j_call: TRBJ1-5
v_call: TRBV7-8
cdr3_length: 16
cdr3_nt: TGTGCCAGCAGCTTATTGGCTGCAGGGTTCAATCAGCCCCAGCATTTT
cdr3_aa: CASSLLAAGFNQPQHF

d_call: .
clone_size: .
j_call: TRBJ1-2
v_call: TRBV4-2
cdr3_length: 15
cdr3_nt: TGTGCCAGCAGCCAAGATACGGGGGGCGGGTATGGCTACACCTTC
cdr3_aa: CASSQDTGGGYGYTF

d_call: .
clone_size: .
j_call: TRBJ1-3
v_call: TRBV5-1
cdr3_length: 17
cdr3_nt: TGCGCCAGCAGCTTGGGGGGTGCGGAAGTCTCTGGAAACACCATATATTTT
cdr3_aa: CASSLGGAEVSGNTIYF

d_call: .
clone_size: .
j_call: TRBJ1-6
v_call: TRBV18
cdr3_length: 14
cdr3_nt: TGTGCCAGCTCACCAGAAGTCGCAGATTCACCCCTCCACTTT
cdr3_aa: CASSPEVADSPLHF

d_call: .
clone_size: .
j_call: TRBJ1-5
v_call: TRBV28
cdr3_length: 13
cdr3_nt: TGTGCCAGCAATCGGGGACTTCCGTCGCCCCAGCATTTT
cdr3_aa: CASNRGLPSPQHF

d_call: .
clone_size: .
j_call: TRBJ1-3
v_call: TRBV7-8
cdr3_length: 14
cdr3_nt: TGTGCCAGCAGCTTAGGGTCCTCTGGAAACACCATATATTTT
cdr3_aa: CASSLGSSGNTIYF

d_call: TRBD2
clone_size: .
j_call: TRBJ2-7
v_call: TRBV5-1
cdr3_length: 17
cdr3_nt: TGCGCCAGCAGCTTGGTGGCTGGGGAAAGCGGGATTTACGAGCAGTACTTC
cdr3_aa: CASSLVAGESGIYEQYF

d_call: .
clone_size: .
j_call: TRBJ2-3
v_call: TRBV29-1
cdr3_length: 13
cdr3_nt: TGCAGCGTTGTAGGGCCCCAAACAGATACGCAGTATTTT
cdr3_aa: CSVVGPQTDTQYF

d_call: .
clone_size: .
j_call: TRBJ1-1
v_call: TRBV19
cdr3_length: 18
cdr3_nt: TGTGCCAGTAGTATCCCGGCGGGGAGCCACTCAGGGGACACTGAAGCTTTCTTT
cdr3_aa: CASSIPAGSHSGDTEAFF

d_call: .
clone_size: .
j_call: TRBJ1-4
v_call: TRBV5-4
cdr3_length: 16
cdr3_nt: TGTGCCAGCAGCTTGGGGGCCGGTACGGCTAATGAAAAACTGTTTTTT
cdr3_aa: CASSLGAGTANEKLFF

d_call: .
clone_size: .
j_call: TRBJ2-2
v_call: TRBV6-5
cdr3_length: 15
cdr3_nt: TGTGCCAGCCACCTTACTAGAGACAGAACCGGGGAGCTGTTTTTT
cdr3_aa: CASHLTRDRTGELFF

d_call: TRBD1
clone_size: .
j_call: TRBJ2-7
v_call: TRBV6-2/TRBV6-3
cdr3_length: 15
cdr3_nt: TGTGCCAGCAGTCGGGACAGGGGCTACACCTACGAGCAGTACTTC
cdr3_aa: CASSRDRGYTYEQYF

d_call: .
clone_size: .
j_call: TRBJ1-2
v_call: TRBV28
cdr3_length: 14
cdr3_nt: TGTGCCAGCAGCCTTCTTCGGGGGGCGGATGGCTACACCTTC
cdr3_aa: CASSLLRGADGYTF

d_call: TRBD1
clone_size: .
j_call: TRBJ1-2
v_call: TRBV5-1
cdr3_length: 16
cdr3_nt: TGCGCCAGCAGCTTGGGGTCCAACAGGGGGCCAAGAGGCTACACCTTC
cdr3_aa: CASSLGSNRGPRGYTF

d_call: .
clone_size: .
j_call: TRBJ2-5
v_call: TRBV5-4
cdr3_length: 15
cdr3_nt: TGTGCCAGCAGCTTAAATATGCTAGTCCAAGAGACCCAGTACTTC
cdr3_aa: CASSLNMLVQETQYF

d_call: TRBD2
clone_size: .
j_call: TRBJ2-5
v_call: TRBV10-3
cdr3_length: 15
cdr3_nt: TGTGCCATCAGTGGACTAGCGGGAGTGATAGAGACCCAGTACTTC
cdr3_aa: CAISGLAGVIETQYF

d_call: .
clone_size: .
j_call: TRBJ1-1
v_call: TRBV6-5
cdr3_length: 15
cdr3_nt: TGTGCCAGCAGTTACGGACAGCCCTTCGACACTGAAGCTTTCTTT
cdr3_aa: CASSYGQPFDTEAFF

d_call: .
clone_size: .
j_call: TRBJ1-2
v_call: TRBV30
cdr3_length: 13
cdr3_nt: TGTGCCTGGAAGTTGGGGCCTAACTATGGCTACACCTTC
cdr3_aa: CAWKLGPNYGYTF

d_call: .
clone_size: .
j_call: TRBJ2-6
v_call: TRBV7-2
cdr3_length: 16
cdr3_nt: TGTGCCAGCAGCTTAGCCTCATTCTCTGGGGCCAACGTCCTGACTTTC
cdr3_aa: CASSLASFSGANVLTF

d_call: TRBD2
clone_size: .
j_call: TRBJ2-6
v_call: TRBV28
cdr3_length: 20
cdr3_nt: TGTGCCAGCAGTTTTCCGACTAGCGGGAGGGCCAGCTCTGGGGCCAACGTCCTGACTTTC
cdr3_aa: CASSFPTSGRASSGANVLTF

d_call: TRBD2
clone_size: .
j_call: TRBJ2-5
v_call: TRBV6-5
cdr3_length: 15
cdr3_nt: TGTGCCAGCAGCCCCCGAGCGGGAGGACAAGAGACCCAGTACTTC
cdr3_aa: CASSPRAGGQETQYF

d_call: TRBD1
clone_size: .
j_call: TRBJ2-5
v_call: TRBV5-1
cdr3_length: 13
cdr3_nt: TGCGCCAGCGATCGACAGGGTCCCGAGACCCAGTACTTC
cdr3_aa: CASDRQGPETQYF

d_call: TRBD2
clone_size: .
j_call: TRBJ2-7
v_call: TRBV5-1
cdr3_length: 14
cdr3_nt: TGCGCCAGCAGCCTACAGGGACTAGCGGACGAGCAGTACTTC
cdr3_aa: CASSLQGLADEQYF

d_call: .
clone_size: .
j_call: TRBJ2-5
v_call: TRBV19
cdr3_length: 13
cdr3_nt: TGTGCCAGTAGTATGTTGGGGGTCGGGACCCAGTACTTC
cdr3_aa: CASSMLGVGTQYF

d_call: .
clone_size: .
j_call: TRBJ1-2
v_call: TRBV11-3
cdr3_length: 12
cdr3_nt: TGTGCCAGCAGCTCTAGGGACTATGGCTACACCTTC
cdr3_aa: CASSSRDYGYTF

d_call: TRBD2
clone_size: once
j_call: TRBJ2-3
v_call: TRBV7-9
cdr3_length: 15
cdr3_nt: TGTGCCAGCAGCTTAAGTACTACCCAAGGGAGGGCACAGTATTTT
cdr3_aa: CASSLSTTQGRAQYF

d_call: .
clone_size: .
j_call: TRBJ2-1
v_call: TRBV6-5
cdr3_length: 14
cdr3_nt: TGTGCCAGCAGTTACGGCAGGGCTTACAATGAGCAGTTCTTC
cdr3_aa: CASSYGRAYNEQFF

d_call: .
clone_size: .
j_call: TRBJ1-1
v_call: TRBV18
cdr3_length: 11
cdr3_nt: TGTGCCAGCTCACCCGGCCCTGAAGCTTTCTTT
cdr3_aa: CASSPGPEAFF

d_call: TRBD1
clone_size: few
j_call: TRBJ2-7
v_call: TRBV11-2
cdr3_length: 15
cdr3_nt: TGTGCCAGCAGCTTAGCTGGACAGGGATTAGACGAGCAGTACTTC
cdr3_aa: CASSLAGQGLDEQYF

d_call: TRBD1
clone_size: .
j_call: TRBJ2-7
v_call: TRBV30
cdr3_length: 12
cdr3_nt: TGTGCCTGGAGTGGACAGGGGTACGAGCAGTACTTC
cdr3_aa: CAWSGQGYEQYF

d_call: TRBD1
clone_size: few
j_call: TRBJ1-2
v_call: TRBV18
cdr3_length: 14
cdr3_nt: TGTGCCAGCTCACCGGACAGGGGCCAGGGTGGCTACACCTTC
cdr3_aa: CASSPDRGQGGYTF

d_call: TRBD2
clone_size: .
j_call: TRBJ2-3
v_call: TRBV7-6
cdr3_length: 15
cdr3_nt: TGTGCCAGCAGCCCACTAGCGGGGAGCACAGATACGCAGTATTTT
cdr3_aa: CASSPLAGSTDTQYF

d_call: .
clone_size: .
j_call: TRBJ2-3
v_call: TRBV24-1
cdr3_length: 15
cdr3_nt: TGTGCCACCAGTGACGCCCGGACGGCCACAGATACGCAGTATTTT
cdr3_aa: CATSDARTATDTQYF

d_call: TRBD2
clone_size: .
j_call: TRBJ2-5
v_call: TRBV5-1
cdr3_length: 16
cdr3_nt: TGCGCCAGCAGCCCCTCGGCGGGAGGGGGGCAAGAGACCCAGTACTTC
cdr3_aa: CASSPSAGGGQETQYF

d_call: TRBD1
clone_size: .
j_call: TRBJ1-4
v_call: TRBV7-8
cdr3_length: 14
cdr3_nt: TGTGCCAGCAGCTTAGGTCAGGGGGGTGAAAAACTGTTTTTT
cdr3_aa: CASSLGQGGEKLFF

d_call: TRBD2
clone_size: .
j_call: TRBJ2-3
v_call: TRBV4-3
cdr3_length: 17
cdr3_nt: TGCGCCAGCAGCCAACGAGGACTAGCGGGGGCCACAGATACGCAGTATTTT
cdr3_aa: CASSQRGLAGATDTQYF

d_call: TRBD2
clone_size: once
j_call: TRBJ2-5
v_call: TRBV6-2/TRBV6-3
cdr3_length: 12
cdr3_nt: TGTGCCAGCAGCTCGTCCGGGGCGGGAGAGAACTTC
cdr3_aa: CASSSSGAGENF

d_call: TRBD2
clone_size: .
j_call: TRBJ2-3
v_call: TRBV6-2/TRBV6-3
cdr3_length: 19
cdr3_nt: TGTGCCAGCAGTTACGCTCGACGGACTAGCGGGAGAGGTTCAGATACGCAGTATTTT
cdr3_aa: CASSYARRTSGRGSDTQYF

d_call: TRBD1
clone_size: .
j_call: TRBJ1-1
v_call: TRBV28
cdr3_length: 15
cdr3_nt: TGTGCCAGCAGACCTACCCCAAAGACAGGGTATGAAGCTTTCTTT
cdr3_aa: CASRPTPKTGYEAFF

d_call: TRBD2
clone_size: once
j_call: TRBJ2-5
v_call: TRBV5-1
cdr3_length: 18
cdr3_nt: TGCGCCACCGGACTAGGTCCCATACGACCGGGGATCCAAGAGACCCAGTACTTC
cdr3_aa: CATGLGPIRPGIQETQYF

d_call: TRBD2
clone_size: .
j_call: TRBJ2-7
v_call: TRBV5-5
cdr3_length: 15
cdr3_nt: TGTGCCAGCAGCTGGGGGGGACTTGGACCCCGGGAGCAGTACTTC
cdr3_aa: CASSWGGLGPREQYF